Presented here are 19 T cell receptor beta chains from one specimen sequenced in a study of T cell responses to AZD1222 COVID-19 vaccine. This table comes from immunoSEQ multiplex PCR, and its TCRdb copy is limited to in-frame clones, with some not included. The sample consists of 85,000 to 130,000 clones, approximately 87% of them appearing once. Sample: peripheral blood, taken on day 0 of AZD1222 vaccination. Receptors originate from an adult in good health.

This clone has a single count. The chain uses TRBV4-3 and TRBJ2-7; TRBD1 is a possible D gene (6 bases). Per germline, CDR1 LGHNA and CDR2 YSLEER. The CDR3 loop spans 21 amino acids. The V gene lost 0 bases and the J gene lost 3 bases, with 30 bases spanning the gap. CDR3 DNA: TGCGCCAGCAGCCAAGATATATTGGGAGTCGAGACCGGGACACCCATCTACGAGCAGTACTTC. This sequence encodes CASSQDILGVETGTPIYEQYF.

The chain combines TRBV7-9 with TRBJ2-7, with D perhaps matching TRBD1 (5 bases). Germline CDR1 is SEHNR and CDR2 is FQNEAQ (reference sequence). The CDR3 totals 12 residues. V was shortened by 6 bases and J by 8 bases, with 14 bases between the two germline ends. CDR3 bases: TGTGCCAGCAGTCCAGCAGGGATCAAGCAGTACTTC. It specifies CASSPAGIKQYF.

The gene calls are TRBV6-2 or TRBV6-3 and TRBJ2-7, with a possible D match to TRBD1 (6 bases). The CDR3 is 13 amino acids. The V gene lost 4 bases and the J gene lost 6 bases, with 13 bases spanning the gap. Germline lookup yields CDR1 MNHEY and CDR2 SVGEGT. The CDR3 bases are TGTGCCAGCAGTTCCTTCCAAGGGGGCGAGCAGTACTTC. Amino acids: CASSSFQGGEQYF.

This clone was seen a single time. This chain links TRBV6-5 with TRBJ1-5; no clear D. Per the germline V gene, CDR1 is MNHEY and CDR2 is SVGAGI. The CDR3 has 14 residues. Trimming shortened V by 7 bases and J by 0 bases, and 10 bases separated the two germline ends. The CDR3 sequence is CASKWGGSNQPQHF. CDR3 nucleotides: TGTGCCAGCAAATGGGGAGGTAGCAATCAGCCCCAGCATTTT.

The rearrangement joins TRBV20-1 to TRBJ1-1; possibly TRBD1 for D (6 bases). Trimming cost V 3 bases and J 3 bases, with 14 bases left between them. Germline CDR1 and CDR2: DFQATT and SNEGSKA (reference sequence). The CDR3 covers 14 residues. CDR3 sequence (DNA): TGCAGTGCTAGTAGGGGGGAACGGGACACTGAAGCTTTCTTT. Its protein is CSASRGERDTEAFF.

This clone has only one observation. Within the sample, other DNA sequences also encode this same CDR3. V and J are TRBV7-9 and TRBJ1-1, with TRBD1 identical over 10 bases. The germline V gene encodes CDR1 SEHNR and CDR2 FQNEAQ (reference sequence). The CDR3 sequence is 16 residues long. Unmatched junction bases numbered 6, after V lost 1 base and J lost 4 bases. Here the CDR3 reads CASSLGDRGLSTEAFF. The CDR3 DNA follows: TGTGCCAGCAGCTTAGGAGACAGGGGGCTGAGCACTGAAGCTTTCTTT.

For the CDR3, the DNA is TGTGCCAGCAGCTTAGTAGCGGGGGGCCTACGGGCAGATACGCAGTATTTT. Translating gives CASSLVAGGLRADTQYF. This chain uses TRBV7-9 with TRBJ2-3, with 10 bases fitting TRBD2. Germline V gene lookup returns CDR1 SEHNR and CDR2 FQNEAQ (reference sequence). The ends lost 1 base at V and 4 bases at J; junction bases unmatched: 8. The CDR3 totals 17 residues.

The chain joins TRBV7-8 to TRBJ2-7; 11 bases align to TRBD2. The V and J ends lost 5 bases and 0 bases, in that order; junction bases with no gene match: 9. Looked up from germline, CDR1 is SGHVS and CDR2 is FQNEAQ. This CDR3 spans 17 amino acids. CDR3 nucleotides: TGTGCCAGCAGCCGTACGACTAGCGGGGCGAGCTCCTACGAGCAGTACTTC. Its translation: CASSRTTSGASSYEQYF.

The V and J genes are TRBV2 and TRBJ2-5, with 8 bases aligning to TRBD1. Germline loops: CDR1 SNHLY, CDR2 FYNNEI. This CDR3 spans 15 amino acids. Germline trimming cut 1 base from V and 3 bases from J; bases unmatched to any gene: 4. CDR3 region: CASSEGGTGKETQYF. CDR3 nucleotides: TGTGCCAGCAGTGAAGGAGGGACAGGAAAAGAGACCCAGTACTTC. Together with reference TRBV2 and TRBJ2-5, the CDR3 gives the full variable domain: EPEVTQTPSHQVTQMGQEVILRCVPISNHLYFYWYRQILGQKVEFLVSFYNNEISEKSEIFDDQFSVERPDGSNFTLKIRSTKLEDSAMYFCASSEGGTGKETQYFGPGTRLLVL.

V usage is TRBV7-2 and J usage is TRBJ2-1, with a tentative D call TRBD2 (6 bases). Germline-derived CDR1 and CDR2 are SGHTA and FQGNSA. Trimming removed 5 bases from V and 9 bases from J, with 17 bases in between. CDR3 length equals 14 residues. The CDR3 DNA reads as TGTGCCAGCAGCCGGGACCCGGGGGTTGGTGAGCAGTTCTTC. Protein product: CASSRDPGVGEQFF.

The chain recombines TRBV7-2 with TRBJ1-5; no clear D gene. The CDR3 covers 15 residues. Trimming stripped 5 bases from V and 9 bases from J, with 20 bases between. Germline V gene sequence: CDR1 SGHTA, CDR2 FQGNSA. The CDR3 DNA follows: TGTGCCAGCAGCCTCTCTTTCGGATCCCAGGCGCCCCAGCATTTT. It specifies CASSLSFGSQAPQHF.

The chain couples TRBV30 to TRBJ2-7; TRBD1 agrees at 9 bases. The CDR3 spans 15 residues. The V and J ends lost 1 base and 3 bases, in that order; junction bases with no gene match: 7. From germline, CDR1 is GTSNPN and CDR2 SVGIG (reference sequence). CDR3 protein: CAWSEFLGQGYEQYF. The DNA of the CDR3 is TGTGCCTGGAGTGAGTTTTTGGGACAGGGCTACGAGCAGTACTTC.

The chain joins TRBV3-1 (or the pseudogene TRBV3-2) to TRBJ1-1; TRBD1 might be the D (5 bases). The V end was cut by 4 bases, the J end by 5 bases, with 29 bases between. The germline V gene has CDR1 LGHDT and CDR2 YNNKEL (reference sequence). The CDR3 covers 19 residues. This CDR3 is CASSLRYTRGAGRGTEAFF. The CDR3, as DNA: TGTGCCAGCAGCCTTAGATATACGCGCGGGGCAGGGCGAGGAACTGAAGCTTTCTTT.

This clone has just a few counts. The chain has TRBV11-2 and TRBJ1-2; unclear D gene. The CDR3 has 14 residues. Germline V CDR1 and CDR2: SGHAT, FQNNGV. The germline V and J ends were trimmed by 4 bases and 0 bases, with 9 bases remaining between them. The CDR3 coding sequence is TGTGCCAGCAGCTCGGTCGGCTCTAACTATGGCTACACCTTC. Amino acids: CASSSVGSNYGYTF.

This chain connects TRBV11-2 to TRBJ1-3; 8 positions agree with TRBD1. The junction had 7 bases not matched to a gene; V was cut back by 5 bases and J by 4 bases. In germline, CDR1 is SGHAT, CDR2 FQNNGV. The CDR3 consists of 15 residues. CDR3 protein: CASSASGGRGNTIYF. CDR3 bases: TGTGCCAGCAGCGCATCAGGGGGCCGAGGAAACACCATATATTTT.

A few counts support this clone. The CDR3 bases are TGTGCCAGCAGCCCCGCCCAGGCCAGGGGGCCCGCCTACAATGAGCAGTTCTTC. It is translated as CASSPAQARGPAYNEQFF. The V call is TRBV9, the J call TRBJ2-1, with TRBD1 matching over 8 bases. Trimming removed 4 bases from V and 2 bases from J; junction bases left unmatched: 14. This CDR3 is built from 18 residues. Germline CDR1 and CDR2: SGDLS and YYNGEE.

The J gene is TRBJ1-2, the V gene TRBV25-1; maybe TRBD1 (5 bases). CDR1 is MGHDK and CDR2 is SYGVNS in the germline V gene. V was trimmed by 2 bases and J by 5 bases, leaving 15 bases between them. The CDR3 totals 15 residues. The CDR3 DNA reads TGTGCCAGCAGTGAAAACAGGCGGGGATCTTATGGCTACACCTTC. Translating gives CASSENRRGSYGYTF.

The gene calls are TRBV7-2 and TRBJ1-6; TRBD1 matches at 8 bases. Germline V gene lookup returns CDR1 SGHTA and CDR2 FQGNSA. Germline trimming cut 5 bases from V and 9 bases from J; bases unmatched to any gene: 9. The CDR3 contains 15 residues. The CDR3 coding sequence is TGTGCCAGCAGCCCCCAGGGGGCGATGGGTTCACCCCTCCACTTT. This gives the protein CASSPQGAMGSPLHF.

This chain joins TRBV6-1 and TRBJ1-1; TRBD1 matches 7 bases. This CDR3 is 13 amino acids long. Germline V gene data show CDR1 as MNHNS and CDR2 as SASEGT. Trimming cost V 3 bases and J 3 bases; bases outside gene matches: 1. CDR3 sequence reads: CASSDRGHTEAFF. The CDR3 DNA follows: TGTGCCAGCAGTGATAGGGGGCACACTGAAGCTTTCTTT.